The sequence of this TCR beta chain was determined in a study of blood T cell repertoires in COVID-19. Study context: Specimens from acute and convalescent COVID-19 originated in the United States, Italy and Spain. PBMCs, B-cell-depleted T cells, or T cells were the source of the cDNA or gDNA that made up the material.

Original methodology: For nucleated cells, counts were estimated from reference gene primer amplification. Only in-frame clones appear in the TCRdb table, and some are missing; sequencing was by immunoSEQ multiplex PCR. The V and J calls and clone size are taken from that table; D and trimming were inferred from the DNA. The repertoire holds roughly 100,000 clones, with about 91% as singletons. V was pared by 4 bases and J by 6 bases, with 3 bases of the junction left unmatched. Germline V gene sequence: CDR1 MNHEY, CDR2 SVGAGI. The CDR3 spans 15 residues. The sequence was obtained from a man aged 18 to 30 with acute or convalescent COVID-19. The material sequenced was peripheral blood. The genes are TRBV6-5 and TRBJ2-2, with TRBD2 matching 12 bases. CDR3 region: CASSLLAGGPGELFF. CDR3 bases: TGTGCCAGCAGTTTACTAGCGGGAGGACCCGGGGAGCTGTTTTTT.